One sample yielded the 10 T cell receptor beta chains listed below, sequenced in a study of Tregs in tolerant kidney transplant recipients. Some clones are missing from TCRdb's copy, which holds only in-frame ones; the method was immunoSEQ multiplex PCR. This sample carries 65,000 or so clones, 70% to 90% of them seen once, and the ten largest clones take 3.5% to 4.5%. Mixed chimerism was transient after nonmyeloablative marrow transplants from related graft donors. The specimen comprised CD4+ T cells from blood (PBMCs), sampled 6 months after the transplant. The receptors here all came from a human patient who received a combined kidney and bone marrow transplant. Certain T cells may be donor cells from the graft.

The chain links TRBV4-2 to TRBJ1-2; D possibly corresponds to TRBD1 (5 bases). Looked up from germline, CDR1 is LGHNA and CDR2 is YNFKEQ. V was pared by 0 bases and J by 3 bases, with 11 bases between. There are 15 residues in the CDR3. CDR3: CASSQDARVHYGYTF. Written as DNA, the CDR3 is TGTGCCAGCAGCCAAGATGCCAGGGTCCACTATGGCTACACCTTC.

A single count supports this clone. This specimen includes other DNA sequences encoding the same CDR3. This chain joins TRBV7-9 and TRBJ1-6; 8 bases are a match to TRBD1. Germline-derived CDR1 and CDR2 are SEHNR and FQNEAQ (reference sequence). V lost 5 bases and J lost 10; bases outside the gene matches: 4. The CDR3 consists of 13 residues. CDR3 in DNA: TGTGCCAGCAGCAAGGACAGGGAATCACCCCTCCACTTT. Its protein is CASSKDRESPLHF.

The J gene is TRBJ1-3, the V gene TRBV5-8; D gene unclear. V gave up 0 bases and J gave up 3 bases, with 7 bases separating them. The CDR3 consists of 14 residues. Germline-derived CDR1 and CDR2 are SGHTS and YDEGEE. The CDR3 DNA reads as TGTGCCAGCAGCTTGGCCGCAGGTGGAAACACCATATATTTT. Encoded protein: CASSLAAGGNTIYF.

In its sample, this clone was seen once. This chain connects TRBV19 to TRBJ1-1; perhaps TRBD1 as D (5 bases). Germline V gives CDR1 LNHDA, CDR2 SQIVND (reference sequence). Trimming stripped 7 bases from V and 4 bases from J, with 16 bases between. The CDR3 is 14 amino acids. The CDR3: CASKRTRGSTEAFF. Here the CDR3 DNA reads TGTGCCAGTAAAAGGACACGCGGTAGCACTGAAGCTTTCTTT.

The rearrangement joins TRBV5-1 to TRBJ2-7; D possibly corresponds to TRBD1 (5 bases). There are 14 residues in the CDR3. Germline V CDR1 and CDR2: SGHRS, YFSETQ. V lost 1 base and J lost 3, with 11 bases in between. CDR3 protein: CASSLNNRFYEQYF. The CDR3 region has the DNA TGCGCCAGCAGCTTGAATAACAGGTTCTACGAGCAGTACTTC.

V and J are TRBV30 and TRBJ2-1; 11 nucleotides line up with TRBD2. Per the germline V gene, CDR1 is GTSNPN and CDR2 is SVGIG (reference sequence). V shed 4 bases, J shed 3 bases, and the junction held 2 bases outside the gene matches. This CDR3 is built from 14 residues. This CDR3 reads CAWISGGDYNEQFF. The CDR3, as DNA: TGTGCCTGGATTAGCGGGGGGGACTACAATGAGCAGTTCTTC.

The chain recombines TRBV14 with TRBJ2-7; a possible D gene is TRBD1 (5 bases). The germline V and J ends were trimmed by 5 bases and 2 bases, with 16 bases remaining between them. Germline CDR1 SGHDN, CDR2 FVKESK. The CDR3 runs 15 residues. The chain's CDR3 is CASSLDTYGTYEQYF. The DNA of the CDR3 is TGTGCCAGCAGCTTGGACACATATGGGACCTACGAGCAGTACTTC.

The genes are TRBV4-3 and TRBJ2-1; 11 bases match TRBD2. The CDR3 spans 17 residues. CDR1 LGHNA and CDR2 YSLEER come from the germline V gene. The V gene end was trimmed by 2 bases and the J gene end by 6 bases; junction bases not matched to a gene: 9. CDR3 nucleotide sequence: TGCGCCAGCAGCCAAAATCACTTAGCGGGGGGGGGCAATGAGCAGTTCTTC. Translated, it gives CASSQNHLAGGGNEQFF.

The chain recombines TRBV10-3 with TRBJ2-3; maybe TRBD2 (6 bases). Germline CDR1 reads ENHRY; CDR2 reads SYGVKD. The CDR3 extends over 15 amino acids. Trimming shortened V by 4 bases and J by 0 bases, and 11 bases separated the two germline ends. The CDR3 DNA is TGTGCCATCAGTGGGGGGACTGCTAGCACAGATACGCAGTATTTT. Translated, it gives CAISGGTASTDTQYF.

The V call is TRBV28, the J call TRBJ2-3; 9 bases map to TRBD2. J was trimmed by 4 bases and V by 7 bases; bases with no gene match: 12. The CDR3 is 16 amino acids. Germline V gives CDR1 MDHEN, CDR2 SYDVKM. The CDR3 DNA follows: TGTGCCAGCACCACGGGTAGCGGGAGTAGGGCAGATACGCAGTATTTT. Protein product: CASTTGSGSRADTQYF. The complete variable domain, with remaining parts taken from reference TRBV28 and TRBJ2-3, reads DVKVTQSSRYLVKRTGEKVFLECVQDMDHENMFWYRQDPGLGLRLIYFSYDVKMKEKGDIPEGYSVSREKKERFSLILESASTNQTSMYLCASTTGSGSRADTQYFGPGTRLTVL.